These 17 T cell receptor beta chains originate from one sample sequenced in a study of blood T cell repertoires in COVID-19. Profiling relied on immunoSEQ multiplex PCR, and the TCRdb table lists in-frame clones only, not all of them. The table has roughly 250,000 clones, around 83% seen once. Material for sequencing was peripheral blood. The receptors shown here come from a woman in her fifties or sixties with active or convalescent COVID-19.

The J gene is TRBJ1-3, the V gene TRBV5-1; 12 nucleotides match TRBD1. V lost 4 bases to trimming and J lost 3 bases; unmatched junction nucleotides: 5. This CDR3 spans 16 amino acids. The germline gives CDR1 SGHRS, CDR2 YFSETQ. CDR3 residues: CASSTGQGAIGNTIYF. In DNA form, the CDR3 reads TGCGCCAGCAGCACGGGACAGGGGGCGATTGGAAACACCATATATTTT.

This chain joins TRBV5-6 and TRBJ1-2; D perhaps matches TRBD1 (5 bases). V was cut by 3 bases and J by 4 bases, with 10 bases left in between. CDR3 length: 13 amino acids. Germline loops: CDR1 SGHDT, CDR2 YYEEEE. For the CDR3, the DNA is TGTGCCAGCAGCTCCCGACAGCTCTATGGCTACACCTTC. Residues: CASSSRQLYGYTF. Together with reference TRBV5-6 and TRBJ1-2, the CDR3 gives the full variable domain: DAGVTQSPTHLIKTRGQQVTLRCSPKSGHDTVSWYQQALGQGPQFIFQYYEEEERQRGNFPDRFSGHQFPNYSSELNVNALLLGDSALYLCASSSRQLYGYTFGSGTRLTVV.

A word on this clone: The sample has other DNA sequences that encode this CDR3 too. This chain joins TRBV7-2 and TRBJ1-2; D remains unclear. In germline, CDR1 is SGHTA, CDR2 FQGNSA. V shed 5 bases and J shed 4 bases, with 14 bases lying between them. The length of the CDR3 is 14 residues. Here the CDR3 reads CASSPGPEGYGYTF. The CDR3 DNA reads TGTGCCAGCAGCCCCGGACCCGAGGGCTATGGCTACACCTTC.

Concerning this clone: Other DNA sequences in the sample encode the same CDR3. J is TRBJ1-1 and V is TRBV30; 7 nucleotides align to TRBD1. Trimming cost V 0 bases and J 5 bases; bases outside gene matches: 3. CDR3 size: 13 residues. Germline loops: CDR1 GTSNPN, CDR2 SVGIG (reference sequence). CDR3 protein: CAWSVSGGTEAFF. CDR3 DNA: TGTGCCTGGAGTGTTTCAGGGGGAACTGAAGCTTTCTTT.

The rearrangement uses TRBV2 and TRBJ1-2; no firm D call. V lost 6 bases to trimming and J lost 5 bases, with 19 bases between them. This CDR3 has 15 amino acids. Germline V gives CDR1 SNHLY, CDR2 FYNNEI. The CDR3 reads CASSDGQRLVYGYTF. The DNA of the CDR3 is TGTGCCAGCAGCGACGGGCAGCGACTAGTTTATGGCTACACCTTC.

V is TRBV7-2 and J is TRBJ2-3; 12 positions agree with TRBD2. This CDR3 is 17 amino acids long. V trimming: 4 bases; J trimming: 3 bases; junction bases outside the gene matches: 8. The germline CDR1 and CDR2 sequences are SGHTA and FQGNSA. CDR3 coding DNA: TGTGCCAGCAGCTCGGCCCTAGCGGGGGGGCGAACAGATACGCAGTATTTT. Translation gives CASSSALAGGRTDTQYF.

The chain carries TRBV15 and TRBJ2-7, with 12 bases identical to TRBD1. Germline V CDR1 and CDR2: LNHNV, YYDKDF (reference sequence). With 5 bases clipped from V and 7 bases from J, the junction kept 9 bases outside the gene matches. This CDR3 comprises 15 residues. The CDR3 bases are TGTGCCACCAGCTGGTGGGGACAGGGGGCCGGGGAGCAGTACTTC. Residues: CATSWWGQGAGEQYF. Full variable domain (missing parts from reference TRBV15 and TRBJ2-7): DAMVIQNPRYQVTQFGKPVTLSCSQTLNHNVMYWYQQKSSQAPKLLFHYYDKDFNNEADTPDNFQSRRPNTSFCFLDIRSPGLGDTAMYLCATSWWGQGAGEQYFGPGTRLTVT.

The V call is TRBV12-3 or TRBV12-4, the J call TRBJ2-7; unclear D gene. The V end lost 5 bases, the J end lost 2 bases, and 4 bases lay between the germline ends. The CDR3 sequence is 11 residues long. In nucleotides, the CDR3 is TGTGCCAGCAGTCGTACCTACGAGCAGTACTTC. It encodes CASSRTYEQYF.

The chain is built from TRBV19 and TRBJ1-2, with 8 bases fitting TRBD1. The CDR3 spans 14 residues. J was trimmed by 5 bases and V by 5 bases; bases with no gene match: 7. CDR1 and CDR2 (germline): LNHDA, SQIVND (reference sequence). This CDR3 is CASSPGQDIYGYTF. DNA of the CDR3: TGTGCCAGTAGTCCGGGACAGGATATTTATGGCTACACCTTC.

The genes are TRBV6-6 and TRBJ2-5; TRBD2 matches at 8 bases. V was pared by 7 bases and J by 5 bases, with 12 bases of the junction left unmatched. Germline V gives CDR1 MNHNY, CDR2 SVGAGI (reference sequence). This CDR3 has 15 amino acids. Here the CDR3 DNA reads TGTGCCAGCACATCCCCCGGGGGGGGTAAGGAGACCCAGTACTTC. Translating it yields CASTSPGGGKETQYF.

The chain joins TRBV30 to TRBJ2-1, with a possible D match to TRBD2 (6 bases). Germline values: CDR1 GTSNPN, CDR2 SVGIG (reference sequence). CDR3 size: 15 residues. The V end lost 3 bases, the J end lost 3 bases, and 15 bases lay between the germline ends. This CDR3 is CAWSPQQGGYNEQFF. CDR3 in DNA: TGTGCCTGGAGCCCCCAGCAGGGAGGCTACAATGAGCAGTTCTTC.

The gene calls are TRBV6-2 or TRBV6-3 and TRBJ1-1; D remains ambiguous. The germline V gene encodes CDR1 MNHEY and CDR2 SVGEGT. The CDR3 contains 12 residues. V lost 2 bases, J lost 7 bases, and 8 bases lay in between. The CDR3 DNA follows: TGTGCCAGCAGTTACGATGGCAGTGAAGCTTTCTTT. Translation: CASSYDGSEAFF.

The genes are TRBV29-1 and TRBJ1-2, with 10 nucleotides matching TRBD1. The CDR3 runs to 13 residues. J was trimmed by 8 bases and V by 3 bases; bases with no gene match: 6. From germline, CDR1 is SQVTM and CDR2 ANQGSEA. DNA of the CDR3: TGCAGCGTTGAGGGACAGGGGTTCCGGGGCTACACCTTC. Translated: CSVEGQGFRGYTF. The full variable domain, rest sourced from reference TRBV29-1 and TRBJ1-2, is SAVISQKPSRDICQRGTSLTIQCQVDSQVTMMFWYRQQPGQSLTLIATANQGSEATYESGFVIDKFPISRPNLTFSTLTVSNMSPEDSSIYLCSVEGQGFRGYTFGSGTRLTVV.

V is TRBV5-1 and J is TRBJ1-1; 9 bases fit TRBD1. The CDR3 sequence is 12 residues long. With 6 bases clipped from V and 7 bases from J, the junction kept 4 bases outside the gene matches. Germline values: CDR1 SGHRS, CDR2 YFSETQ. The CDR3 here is CASNMGQGEAFF. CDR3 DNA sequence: TGCGCCAGCAACATGGGACAGGGTGAAGCTTTCTTT.

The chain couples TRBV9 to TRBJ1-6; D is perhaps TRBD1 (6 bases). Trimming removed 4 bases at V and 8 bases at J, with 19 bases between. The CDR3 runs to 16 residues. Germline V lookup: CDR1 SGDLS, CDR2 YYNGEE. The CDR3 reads CASSPTAGTPYSPLHF. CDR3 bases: TGTGCCAGCAGCCCTACCGCCGGGACACCTTATTCACCCCTCCACTTT.

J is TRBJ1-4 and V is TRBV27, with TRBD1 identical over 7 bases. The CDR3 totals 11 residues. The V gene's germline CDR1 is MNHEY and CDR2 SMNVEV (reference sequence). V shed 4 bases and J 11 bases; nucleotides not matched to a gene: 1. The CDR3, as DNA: TGTGCCAGCAGTTCGACAGGGAAACTGTTTTTT. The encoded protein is CASSSTGKLFF. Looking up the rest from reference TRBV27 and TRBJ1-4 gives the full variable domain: EAQVTQNPRYLITVTGKKLTVTCSQNMNHEYMSWYRQDPGLGLRQIYYSMNVEVTDKGDVPEGYKVSRKEKRNFPLILESPSPNQTSLYFCASSSTGKLFFGSGTQLSVL.

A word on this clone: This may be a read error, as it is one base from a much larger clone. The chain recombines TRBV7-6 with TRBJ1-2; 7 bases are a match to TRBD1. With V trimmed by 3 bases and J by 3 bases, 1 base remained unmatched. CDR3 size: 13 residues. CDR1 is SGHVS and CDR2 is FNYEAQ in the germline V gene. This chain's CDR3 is CASSFGQDYGYTF. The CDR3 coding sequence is TGTGCCAGCAGCTTCGGACAGGACTATGGCTACACCTTC.